This T cell receptor beta chain stems from a study of radiotherapy plus CTLA-4 blockade in lung cancer. Overall study: Patients showed objective responses in roughly 18% of cases, and disease control was achieved by about 31%. Study-wide findings and caveats: Radiotherapy plus ipilimumab was followed by expansion in blood of tumor-derived TCR clones.

Generated by immunoSEQ multiplex PCR, the TCRdb table keeps only in-frame clones and is missing some. Altogether 45,000 to 55,000 clones are present, roughly 76% being singletons, with the ten largest covering roughly 11%. This clone was observed a handful of times. As yet, its antigen is unknown. CDR1 is SGHDT, CDR2 YYEEEE, per germline. V was shortened by 0 bases and J by 5 bases, with 8 bases between the two germline ends. The CDR3 extends over 13 amino acids. The V and J genes are TRBV5-6 and TRBJ1-2; D is unclear. Specimen: peripheral blood, collected from a patient treated with radiotherapy plus ipilimumab. This receptor was identified in a human donor with non-small cell lung cancer who had stable disease on radiotherapy plus ipilimumab. This CDR3 reads CASSLGTAYGYTF. The CDR3 DNA follows: TGTGCCAGCAGCTTGGGGACCGCGTATGGCTACACCTTC.